The next 16 T cell receptor beta chains were all read from a single sample in a study of CD8 T cells in Susac syndrome. Random hexamers primed reverse transcription of about 0.5 to 1 ug RNA. Via MiXCR, TCRdb re-called the immunoSEQ multiplex PCR reads, giving one row per CDR3 protein. This sample yields about 120,000 distinct CDR3 sequences, of which about 93% are seen a single time; 0.095% to 0.1% belongs to the top ten. The source material was CD4+ T cells from PBMCs. These receptor sequences come from a human donor in good health.

The rearrangement uses TRBV5-6 and TRBJ2-1; D is unclear. Trimming stripped 2 bases from V and 5 bases from J, with 14 bases between. There are 15 residues in the CDR3. Germline CDR1 and CDR2: SGHDT and YYEEEE. The CDR3 here is CASSLGSIPDNEQFF. CDR3 nucleotides: TGTGCCAGCAGCTTAGGGTCTATCCCTGACAATGAGCAGTTCTTC.

This chain connects TRBV5-1 to TRBJ2-2; 9 nucleotides match TRBD1. CDR1 and CDR2 (germline): SGHRS, YFSETQ. The CDR3 is 15 amino acids. V was pared by 5 bases and J by 3 bases, with 5 bases of the junction left unmatched. CDR3 bases: TGCGCCAGCAGTACGGACAGGGGCGACACCGGGGAGCTGTTTTTT. It codes for CASSTDRGDTGELFF.

This clonotype was recorded only once. The rearrangement links TRBV12-3 or TRBV12-4 to TRBJ1-5; 8 bases agree with TRBD1. The CDR3 length is 15 residues. V lost 6 bases and J lost 5; bases outside the gene matches: 9. The CDR3 sequence is CASRETGQGYQPQHF. The CDR3 DNA reads as TGTGCCAGCAGGGAGACAGGACAGGGCTATCAGCCCCAGCATTTT.

The rearrangement joins TRBV7-9 to TRBJ2-5; D perhaps matches TRBD1 (6 bases). V lost 2 bases and J 10 bases, leaving 14 bases between the germline ends. CDR3 length: 13 amino acids. Germline V gives CDR1 SEHNR, CDR2 FQNEAQ (reference sequence). This CDR3 reads CASSLKGEGGQYF. The CDR3 DNA sequence: TGTGCCAGCAGCTTAAAAGGGGAAGGGGGCCAGTACTTC.

The J gene is TRBJ2-3, the V gene TRBV11-3, with D possibly being TRBD1 (5 bases). There are 13 residues in the CDR3. Germline V gene data show CDR1 as SGHNT and CDR2 as YENEEA. Trimming left V 5 bases short and J 3 bases short, with 9 bases between. Here the CDR3 reads CASSTGQTDTQYF. In nucleotides, the CDR3 is TGTGCCAGCAGCACCGGACAAACAGATACGCAGTATTTT.

This chain joins TRBV7-2 and TRBJ2-3; 11 bases align to TRBD2. V was pared by 5 bases and J by 2 bases, with 6 bases of the junction left unmatched. Germline V CDR1 and CDR2: SGHTA, FQGNSA. The CDR3 sequence is 16 residues long. The CDR3 spells CASSVRLAGPTDTQYF. The CDR3 DNA follows: TGTGCCAGCAGCGTCCGACTAGCGGGGCCCACAGATACGCAGTATTTT. The whole variable domain, filled in from reference TRBV7-2 and TRBJ2-3, reads GAGVSQSPSNKVTEKGKDVELRCDPISGHTALYWYRQSLGQGLEFLIYFQGNSAPDKSGLPSDRFSAERTGGSVSTLTIQRTQQEDSAVYLCASSVRLAGPTDTQYFGPGTRLTVL.

The chain has TRBV7-2 and TRBJ2-2; the D gene is possibly TRBD2 (5 bases). Trimming removed 5 bases from V and 7 bases from J, with 20 bases in between. Germline V CDR1 and CDR2: SGHTA, FQGNSA. This CDR3 has 16 residues. In nucleotides, the CDR3 is TGTGCCAGCAGCCTCCCGGTGAGCGGACCAAACGGGGAGCTGTTTTTT. This gives the protein CASSLPVSGPNGELFF.

The gene calls are TRBV28 and TRBJ2-1; TRBD2 matches at 7 bases. V lost 4 bases and J lost 4; bases outside the gene matches: 10. The CDR3 extends over 16 amino acids. Per the germline V gene, CDR1 is MDHEN and CDR2 is SYDVKM. This CDR3 reads CASSSPYGGSYNEQFF. The CDR3 DNA sequence: TGTGCCAGCAGTTCGCCTTACGGCGGGAGTTACAATGAGCAGTTCTTC.

The V call is TRBV29-1, the J call TRBJ2-3; D possibly corresponds to TRBD2 (7 bases). The CDR3 sequence is 14 residues long. Germline V gene data show CDR1 as SQVTM and CDR2 as ANQGSEA. Trimming cost V 6 bases and J 0 bases, with 13 bases left between them. This chain's CDR3 is CSVQGRVSTDTQYF. The CDR3 DNA follows: TGCAGCGTGCAGGGGAGGGTTAGCACAGATACGCAGTATTTT.

The chain recombines TRBV30 with TRBJ2-5; D unclear. The V end was cut by 2 bases, the J end by 4 bases, with 11 bases between. This CDR3 is 13 amino acids long. CDR1 is GTSNPN and CDR2 is SVGIG in the germline V gene (reference sequence). CDR3 loop: CAWSSGVGETQYF. The CDR3 nucleotides read TGTGCCTGGAGTAGTGGGGTTGGAGAGACCCAGTACTTC. The full variable domain, its missing parts supplied by reference TRBV30 and TRBJ2-5, is SQTIHQWPATLVQPVGSPLSLECTVEGTSNPNLYWYRQAAGRGLQLLFYSVGIGQISSEVPQNLSASRPQDRQFILSSKKLLLSDSGFYLCAWSSGVGETQYFGPGTRLLVL.

The gene calls are TRBV2 and TRBJ1-1; D might be TRBD1 (6 bases). The CDR3 has 14 amino acids. The V and J ends lost 7 bases and 4 bases respectively, with 16 bases between them. CDR1 SNHLY and CDR2 FYNNEI come from the germline V gene. This chain's CDR3 is CASMGQGMGTEAFF. In DNA, the CDR3 is TGTGCCAGCATGGGACAAGGTATGGGCACTGAAGCTTTCTTT.

This clonotype was seen a single time. The V gene is TRBV9, the J gene TRBJ2-5; tentative D call: TRBD1 (6 bases). V was cut by 4 bases and J by 4 bases, with 14 bases left in between. The CDR3 is made up of 14 amino acids. Germline CDR1 is SGDLS and CDR2 is YYNGEE. As DNA, the CDR3 is TGTGCCAGCAGCTCTCAACTAGGGGGAGAGACCCAGTACTTC. Protein product: CASSSQLGGETQYF.

CDR3 in amino acids: CASTGDRANQPQHF. CDR3 bases: TGTGCCAGCACCGGGGACAGAGCTAATCAGCCCCAGCATTTT. The rearrangement joins TRBV6-6 to TRBJ1-5, with TRBD1 identical over 7 bases. J gave up 4 bases and V 7 bases, and 7 bases lay outside the gene matches. The CDR3 spans 14 residues. The germline gives CDR1 MNHNY, CDR2 SVGAGI (reference sequence).

The chain employs TRBV7-2 and TRBJ2-1, with 13 bases that match TRBD2. J gave up 3 bases and V 4 bases, and 6 bases lay outside the gene matches. This CDR3 has 17 amino acids. Germline CDR1 is SGHTA and CDR2 is FQGNSA. The CDR3 protein is CASSSRLAGGIYNEQFF. The CDR3, as DNA: TGTGCCAGCAGCTCCCGACTAGCGGGAGGCATCTACAATGAGCAGTTCTTC.

This chain uses TRBV12-3 or TRBV12-4 with TRBJ2-6; 8 nucleotides agree with TRBD1. This CDR3 has 16 amino acids. Trimming removed 5 bases from V and 3 bases from J; junction bases left unmatched: 6. The CDR3 loop reads CASSPQGALGANVLTF. The CDR3 DNA sequence: TGTGCCAGCAGTCCTCAGGGGGCGCTTGGGGCCAACGTCCTGACTTTC.

The V gene is TRBV28, the J gene TRBJ1-6; D not certain. There are 14 residues in the CDR3. The germline V gene encodes CDR1 MDHEN and CDR2 SYDVKM. The V end was cut by 5 bases, the J end by 8 bases, with 13 bases between. CDR3 amino acids: CASSTADRDSPLHF. DNA for the CDR3: TGTGCCAGCAGTACAGCAGACCGAGATTCACCCCTCCACTTT.